The sequence of this TCR beta chain was determined in a study of T cells in Graves' hyperthyroidism and ophthalmopathy. About the research overall: Peripheral blood samples were taken at initial diagnosis, prior to any treatment.

The length of the CDR3 is 15 residues. Germline CDR1 reads SEHNR; CDR2 reads FQNEAQ (reference sequence). V was trimmed by 3 bases and J by 5 bases, leaving 16 bases between them. Using RNA transcripts as the source, TCR beta CDR3 regions were amplified. The HTBI set primed first-round TCR CDR3 RT-PCR. TCRdb recomputed calls from the multiplex PCR reads with MiXCR, one row per CDR3 protein. Of fewer than 900,000 distinct CDR3 sequences listed, around 17% are singletons. Study findings and constraints: Most clonotypes that expanded in the thyroid above 0.001 also showed up in blood.

It was uncontrolled infection, other autoimmune disease, pregnancy or lactation that excluded patients. The table lists this clonotype with a few counts. Its matching antigen is unknown. The specimen sequenced was blood. The V call is TRBV7-9, the J call TRBJ1-2; D may be TRBD1 (5 bases). This receptor was taken from a man between 18 and 29 years old with Graves' hyperthyroidism. The CDR3 nucleotides read TGTGCCAGCAGCTTTAATTCGGACAAGGCTTATGGCTACACCTTC. It codes for CASSFNSDKAYGYTF.